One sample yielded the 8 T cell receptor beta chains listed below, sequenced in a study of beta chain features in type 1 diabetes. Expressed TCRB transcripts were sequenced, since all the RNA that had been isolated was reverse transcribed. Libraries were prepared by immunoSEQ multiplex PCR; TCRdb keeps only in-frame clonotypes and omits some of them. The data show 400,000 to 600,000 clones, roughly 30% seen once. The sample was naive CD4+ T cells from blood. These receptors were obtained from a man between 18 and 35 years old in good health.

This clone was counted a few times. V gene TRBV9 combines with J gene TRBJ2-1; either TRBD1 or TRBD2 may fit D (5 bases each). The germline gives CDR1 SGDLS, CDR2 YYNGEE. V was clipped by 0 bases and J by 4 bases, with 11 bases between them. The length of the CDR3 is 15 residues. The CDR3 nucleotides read TGTGCCAGCAGCGTAGGGGACCGTAGTTACAATGAGCAGTTCTTC. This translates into CASSVGDRSYNEQFF. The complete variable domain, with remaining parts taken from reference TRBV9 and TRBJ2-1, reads DSGVTQTPKHLITATGQRVTLRCSPRSGDLSVYWYQQSLDQGLQFLIQYYNGEERAKGNILERFSAQQFPDLHSELNLSSLELGDSALYFCASSVGDRSYNEQFFGPGTRLTVL.

The CDR3 reads CASSADQGPLSTQYF. CDR3 DNA sequence: TGTGCCAGCAGCGCTGACCAGGGGCCCTTGTCTACGCAGTATTTT. The chain uses TRBV7-2 and TRBJ2-3; a possible D gene is TRBD1 (6 bases). This CDR3 is 15 amino acids long. Germline V gives CDR1 SGHTA, CDR2 FQGNSA. V was pared by 5 bases and J by 8 bases, with 20 bases between.

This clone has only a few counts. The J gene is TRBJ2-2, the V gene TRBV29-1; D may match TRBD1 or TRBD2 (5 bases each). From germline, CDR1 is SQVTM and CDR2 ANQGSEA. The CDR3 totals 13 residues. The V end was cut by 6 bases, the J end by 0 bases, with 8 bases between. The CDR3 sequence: CSVGTTNTGELFF. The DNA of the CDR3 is TGCAGCGTCGGGACGACGAACACCGGGGAGCTGTTTTTT.

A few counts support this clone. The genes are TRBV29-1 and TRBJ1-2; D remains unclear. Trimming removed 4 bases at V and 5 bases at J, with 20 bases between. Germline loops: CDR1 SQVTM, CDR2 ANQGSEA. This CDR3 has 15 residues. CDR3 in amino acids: CSVAGYLLDPYGYTF. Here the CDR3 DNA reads TGCAGCGTTGCCGGATACCTTTTAGACCCTTATGGCTACACCTTC.

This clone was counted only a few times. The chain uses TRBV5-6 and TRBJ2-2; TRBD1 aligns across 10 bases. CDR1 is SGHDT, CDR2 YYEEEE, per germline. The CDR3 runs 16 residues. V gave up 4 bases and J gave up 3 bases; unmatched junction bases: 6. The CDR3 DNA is TGTGCCAGCAGCCTCGACAGGGGGCGGGACACCGGGGAGCTGTTTTTT. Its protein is CASSLDRGRDTGELFF.

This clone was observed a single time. The CDR3 nucleotides read TGTGCCAGCAGCTTAGGACTAGCGGGAGGTATAGATACGCAGTATTTT. Protein product: CASSLGLAGGIDTQYF. The V and J genes are TRBV7-9 and TRBJ2-3; TRBD2 matches at 13 bases. The trim removed 1 base at V and 5 bases at J, leaving 3 bases unmatched. This CDR3 spans 16 amino acids. Per germline, CDR1 SEHNR and CDR2 FQNEAQ (reference sequence).

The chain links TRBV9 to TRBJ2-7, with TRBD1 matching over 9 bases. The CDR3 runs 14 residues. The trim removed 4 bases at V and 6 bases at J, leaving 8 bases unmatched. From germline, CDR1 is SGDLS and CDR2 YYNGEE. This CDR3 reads CASSPGQGHGEQYF. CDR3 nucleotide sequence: TGTGCCAGCAGCCCCGGACAGGGGCATGGCGAGCAGTACTTC.

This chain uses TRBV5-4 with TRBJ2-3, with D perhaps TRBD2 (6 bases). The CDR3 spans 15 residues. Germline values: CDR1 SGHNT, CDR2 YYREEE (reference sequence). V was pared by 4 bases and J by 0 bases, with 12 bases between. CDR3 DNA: TGTGCCAGCAGCGCGGGACTTACTAGCACAGATACGCAGTATTTT. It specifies CASSAGLTSTDTQYF.